The TCR beta chain under discussion was sequenced for a study of OX40 agonist ivuxolimab in advanced cancers. With respect to this clone: What it binds is unknown.

Repertoires were generated with immunoSEQ multiplex PCR, while TCRdb's copy carries only in-frame clones and drops some. The table lists under 85,000 clones, 86% of them singletons, with roughly 8% in the top ten. Overall study results and limits: In CD8+ T cells, expanded clones were on average more numerous than in CD4+. Low normalized T-cell clonal expansion was additionally recorded for some nonresponders. At 0.1 to 3.0 mg/kg, clonal expansion of CD4+ and CD8+ blood T cells had occurred by week 6.

There are 12 residues in the CDR3. Germline CDR1 is LNHDA and CDR2 is SQIVND (reference sequence). Trimming took off 7 bases at V and 9 bases at J, with 13 bases between the two ends. Blood sampling took place at baseline, cycle 4 day 1, and cycle 7 day 1. The chain recombines TRBV19 with TRBJ1-5; D gene uncertain. Sequenced here: CD4+ or CD8+ T cells sorted from blood, sampled in a trial of the OX40 agonist ivuxolimab. The sequence came from an adult with an advanced solid tumor such as melanoma, head and neck, liver or kidney cancer. CDR3 DNA sequence: TGTGCCAGTACCCCCAGAGGCCGGCCCCAGCATTTT. It yields the protein CASTPRGRPQHF.